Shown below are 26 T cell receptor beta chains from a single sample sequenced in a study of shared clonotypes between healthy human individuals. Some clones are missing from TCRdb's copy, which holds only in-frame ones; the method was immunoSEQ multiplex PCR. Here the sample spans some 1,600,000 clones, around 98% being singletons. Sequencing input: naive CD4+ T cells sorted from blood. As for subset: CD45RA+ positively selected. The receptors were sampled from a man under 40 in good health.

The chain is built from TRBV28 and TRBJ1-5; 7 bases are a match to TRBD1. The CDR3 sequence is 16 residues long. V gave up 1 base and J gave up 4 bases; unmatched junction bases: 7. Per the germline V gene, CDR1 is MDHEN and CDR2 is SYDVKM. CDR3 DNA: TGTGCCAGCAGTTTATCCAGGGGGGTTAGTAATCAGCCCCAGCATTTT. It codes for CASSLSRGVSNQPQHF.

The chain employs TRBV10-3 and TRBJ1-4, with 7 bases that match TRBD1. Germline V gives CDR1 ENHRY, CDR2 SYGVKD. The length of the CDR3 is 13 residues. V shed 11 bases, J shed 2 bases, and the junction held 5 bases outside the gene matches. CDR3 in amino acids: CAAQDRTNEKLFF. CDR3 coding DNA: TGTGCCGCCCAGGACAGGACTAATGAAAAACTGTTTTTT.

Here the CDR3 DNA reads TGCAGCGTTGAAACTAGCGGGAGGGCCGGCGGTAGATACAATGAGCAGTTCTTC. Protein product: CSVETSGRAGGRYNEQFF. The chain joins TRBV29-1 to TRBJ2-1, with TRBD2 identical over 13 bases. The trim removed 2 bases at V and 4 bases at J, leaving 11 bases unmatched. Germline CDR1 reads SQVTM; CDR2 reads ANQGSEA. The CDR3 is 18 amino acids.

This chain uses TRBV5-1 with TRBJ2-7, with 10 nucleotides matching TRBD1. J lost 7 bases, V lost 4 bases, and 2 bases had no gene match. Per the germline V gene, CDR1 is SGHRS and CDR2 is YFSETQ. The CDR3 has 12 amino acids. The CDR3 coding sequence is TGCGCCAGCAGCACGGGACAGGGGGAGCAGTACTTC. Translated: CASSTGQGEQYF.

For the CDR3, the DNA is TGTGCCAGCAGCTTAGGACAGGGGCCCTCCTACGAGCAGTACTTC. Its protein product is CASSLGQGPSYEQYF. This sequence joins TRBV7-2 and TRBJ2-7; TRBD1 agrees at 8 bases. This CDR3 comprises 15 residues. CDR1 and CDR2 from the germline V gene are SGHTA and FQGNSA. V lost 1 base and J lost 0; bases outside the gene matches: 2.

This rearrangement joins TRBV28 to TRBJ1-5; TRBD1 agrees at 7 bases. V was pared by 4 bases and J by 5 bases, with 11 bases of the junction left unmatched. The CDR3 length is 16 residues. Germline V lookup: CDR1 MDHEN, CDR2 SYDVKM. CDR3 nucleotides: TGTGCCAGCAGTTCCCCCCAGGGGGTTGGCGATCAGCCCCAGCATTTT. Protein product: CASSSPQGVGDQPQHF.

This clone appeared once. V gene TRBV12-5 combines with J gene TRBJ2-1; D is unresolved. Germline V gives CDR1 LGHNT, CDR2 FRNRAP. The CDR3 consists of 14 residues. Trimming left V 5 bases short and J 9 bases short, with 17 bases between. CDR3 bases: TGTGCTAGTGGTCACGTAGTCTCGGATGGTGAGCAGTTCTTC. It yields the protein CASGHVVSDGEQFF.

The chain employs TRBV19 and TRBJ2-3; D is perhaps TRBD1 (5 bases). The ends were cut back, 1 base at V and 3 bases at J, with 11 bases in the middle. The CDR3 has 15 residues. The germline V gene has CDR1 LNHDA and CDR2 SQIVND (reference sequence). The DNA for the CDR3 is TGTGCCAGTAGTATAGCGGGCAGGGTAACAGATACGCAGTATTTT. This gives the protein CASSIAGRVTDTQYF.

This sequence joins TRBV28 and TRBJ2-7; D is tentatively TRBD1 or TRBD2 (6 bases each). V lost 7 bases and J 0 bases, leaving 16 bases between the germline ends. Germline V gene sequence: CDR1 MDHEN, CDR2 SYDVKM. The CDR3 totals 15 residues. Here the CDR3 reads CASIPPGALSYEQYF. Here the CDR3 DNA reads TGTGCCAGCATCCCGCCGGGGGCCCTCTCCTACGAGCAGTACTTC.

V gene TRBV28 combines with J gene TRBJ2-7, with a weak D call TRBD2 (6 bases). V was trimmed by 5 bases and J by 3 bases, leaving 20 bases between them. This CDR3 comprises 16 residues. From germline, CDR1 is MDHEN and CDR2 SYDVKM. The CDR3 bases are TGTGCCAGCAGTCCCTCGGCGGGGAGAATCCTCTACGAGCAGTACTTC. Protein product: CASSPSAGRILYEQYF.

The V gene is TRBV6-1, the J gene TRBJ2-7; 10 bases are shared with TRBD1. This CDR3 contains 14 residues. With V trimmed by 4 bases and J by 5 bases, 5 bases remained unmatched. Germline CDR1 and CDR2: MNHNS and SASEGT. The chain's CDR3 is CASSAGDRGNEQYF. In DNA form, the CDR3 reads TGTGCCAGCAGTGCCGGGGACAGGGGAAACGAGCAGTACTTC.

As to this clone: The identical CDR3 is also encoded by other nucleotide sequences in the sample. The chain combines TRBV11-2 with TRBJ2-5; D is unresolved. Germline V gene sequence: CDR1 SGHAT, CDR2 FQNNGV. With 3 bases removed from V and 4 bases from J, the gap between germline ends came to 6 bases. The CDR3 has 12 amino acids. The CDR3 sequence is CASSLLRETQYF. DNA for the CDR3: TGTGCCAGCAGCTTGCTCCGAGAGACCCAGTACTTC.

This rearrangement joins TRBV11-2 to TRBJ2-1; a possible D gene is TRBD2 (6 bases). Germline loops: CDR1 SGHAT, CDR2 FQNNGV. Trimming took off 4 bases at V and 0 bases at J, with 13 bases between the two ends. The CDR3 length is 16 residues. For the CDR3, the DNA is TGTGCCAGCAGCTCTCTAGCGCGTAGCTCCTACAATGAGCAGTTCTTC. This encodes CASSSLARSSYNEQFF.

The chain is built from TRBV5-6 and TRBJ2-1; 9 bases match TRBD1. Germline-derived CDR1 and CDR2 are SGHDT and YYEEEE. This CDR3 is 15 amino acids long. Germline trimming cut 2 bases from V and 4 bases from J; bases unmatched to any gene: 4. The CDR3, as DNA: TGTGCCAGCAGCTTCCCCGGGACAGGGTACAATGAGCAGTTCTTC. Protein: CASSFPGTGYNEQFF. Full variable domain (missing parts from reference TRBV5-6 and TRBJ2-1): DAGVTQSPTHLIKTRGQQVTLRCSPKSGHDTVSWYQQALGQGPQFIFQYYEEEERQRGNFPDRFSGHQFPNYSSELNVNALLLGDSALYLCASSFPGTGYNEQFFGPGTRLTVL.

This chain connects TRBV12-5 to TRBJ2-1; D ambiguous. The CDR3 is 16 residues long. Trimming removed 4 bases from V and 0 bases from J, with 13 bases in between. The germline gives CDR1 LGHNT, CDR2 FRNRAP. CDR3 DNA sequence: TGTGCTAGTGGTTCCCCTTCTACGAGCTCCTACAATGAGCAGTTCTTC. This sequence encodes CASGSPSTSSYNEQFF.

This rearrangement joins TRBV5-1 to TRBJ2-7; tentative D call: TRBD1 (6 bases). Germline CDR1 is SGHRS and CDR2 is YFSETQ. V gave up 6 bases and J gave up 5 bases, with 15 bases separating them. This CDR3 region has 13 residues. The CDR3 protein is CASKNRVGDEQYF. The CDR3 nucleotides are TGCGCCAGCAAAAACAGGGTAGGGGACGAGCAGTACTTC.

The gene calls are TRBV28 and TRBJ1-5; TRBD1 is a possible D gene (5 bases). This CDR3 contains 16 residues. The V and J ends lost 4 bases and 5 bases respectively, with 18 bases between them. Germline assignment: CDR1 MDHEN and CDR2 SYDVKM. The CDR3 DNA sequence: TGTGCCAGCAGTTCAATCGGTGGGAGGGGAGATCAGCCCCAGCATTTT. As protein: CASSSIGGRGDQPQHF.

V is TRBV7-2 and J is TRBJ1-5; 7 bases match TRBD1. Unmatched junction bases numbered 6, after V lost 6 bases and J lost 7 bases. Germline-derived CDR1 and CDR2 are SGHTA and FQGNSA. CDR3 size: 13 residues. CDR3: CASRAAGGQPQHF. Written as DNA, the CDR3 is TGTGCCAGCAGAGCGGCAGGGGGACAGCCCCAGCATTTT.

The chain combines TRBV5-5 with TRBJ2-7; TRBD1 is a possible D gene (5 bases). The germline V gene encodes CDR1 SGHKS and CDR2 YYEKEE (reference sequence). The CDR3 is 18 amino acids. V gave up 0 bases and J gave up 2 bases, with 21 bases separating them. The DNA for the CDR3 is TGTGCCAGCAGCTTGGGACCAGGAGTCATTGGGGCCGCCTACGAGCAGTACTTC. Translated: CASSLGPGVIGAAYEQYF.

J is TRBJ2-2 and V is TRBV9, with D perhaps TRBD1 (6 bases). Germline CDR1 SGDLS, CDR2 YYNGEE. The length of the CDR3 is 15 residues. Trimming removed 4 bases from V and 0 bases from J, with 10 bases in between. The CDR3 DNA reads TGTGCCAGCAGCCAAGGGGGAGCGAACACCGGGGAGCTGTTTTTT. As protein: CASSQGGANTGELFF.

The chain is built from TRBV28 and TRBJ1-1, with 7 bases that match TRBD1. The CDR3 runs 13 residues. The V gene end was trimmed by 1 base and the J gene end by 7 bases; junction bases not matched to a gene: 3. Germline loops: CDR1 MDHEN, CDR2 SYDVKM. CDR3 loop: CASSLLGTVEAFF. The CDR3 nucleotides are TGTGCCAGCAGTTTATTAGGGACAGTTGAAGCTTTCTTT.

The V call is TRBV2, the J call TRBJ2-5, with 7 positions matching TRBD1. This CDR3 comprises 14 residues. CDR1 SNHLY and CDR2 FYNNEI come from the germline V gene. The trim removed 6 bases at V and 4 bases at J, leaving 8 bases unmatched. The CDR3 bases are TGTGCCAGCAGCCAGACAGGGCCCCGAGAGACCCAGTACTTC. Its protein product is CASSQTGPRETQYF.

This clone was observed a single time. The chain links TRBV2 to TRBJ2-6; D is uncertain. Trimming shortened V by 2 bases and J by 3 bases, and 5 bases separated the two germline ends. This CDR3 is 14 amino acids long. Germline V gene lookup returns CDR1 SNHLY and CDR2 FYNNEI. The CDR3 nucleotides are TGTGCCAGCAGTGAATGGAGTGGGGCCAACGTCCTGACTTTC. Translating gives CASSEWSGANVLTF.

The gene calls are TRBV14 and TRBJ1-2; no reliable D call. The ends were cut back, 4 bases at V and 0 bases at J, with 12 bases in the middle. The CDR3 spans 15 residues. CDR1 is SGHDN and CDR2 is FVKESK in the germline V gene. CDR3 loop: CASSRTESTNYGYTF. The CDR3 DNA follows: TGTGCCAGCAGCCGAACGGAATCTACTAACTATGGCTACACCTTC.

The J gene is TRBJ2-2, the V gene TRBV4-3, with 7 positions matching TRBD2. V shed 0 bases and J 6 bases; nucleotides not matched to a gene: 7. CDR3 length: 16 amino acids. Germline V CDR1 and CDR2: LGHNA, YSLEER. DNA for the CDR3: TGCGCCAGCAGCCAAGATCCCGGGAGGAGATCCGGGGAGCTGTTTTTT. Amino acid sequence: CASSQDPGRRSGELFF.

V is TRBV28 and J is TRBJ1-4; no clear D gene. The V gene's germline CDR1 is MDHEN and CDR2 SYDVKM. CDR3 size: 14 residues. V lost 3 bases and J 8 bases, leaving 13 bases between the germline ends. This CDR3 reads CASSFPLKGEKLFF. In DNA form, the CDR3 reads TGTGCCAGCAGTTTTCCCCTCAAAGGCGAAAAACTGTTTTTT. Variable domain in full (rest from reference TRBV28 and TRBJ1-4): DVKVTQSSRYLVKRTGEKVFLECVQDMDHENMFWYRQDPGLGLRLIYFSYDVKMKEKGDIPEGYSVSREKKERFSLILESASTNQTSMYLCASSFPLKGEKLFFGSGTQLSVL.